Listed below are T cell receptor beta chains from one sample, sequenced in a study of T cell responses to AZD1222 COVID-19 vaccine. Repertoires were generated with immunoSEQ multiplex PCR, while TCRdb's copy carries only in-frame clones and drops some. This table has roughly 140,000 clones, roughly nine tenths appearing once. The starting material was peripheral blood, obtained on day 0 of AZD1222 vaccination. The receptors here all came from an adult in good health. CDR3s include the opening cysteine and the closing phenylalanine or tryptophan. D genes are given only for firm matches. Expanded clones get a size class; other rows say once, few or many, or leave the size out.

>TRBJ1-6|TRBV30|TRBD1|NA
CAWSPRQGWHSPLHF
TGTGCCTGGAGCCCAAGACAGGGATGGCATTCACCCCTCCACTTT
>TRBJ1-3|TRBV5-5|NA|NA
CASSASFGNTIYF
TGTGCCAGCAGTGCATCCTTTGGAAACACCATATATTTT
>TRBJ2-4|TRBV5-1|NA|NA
CASSRGTAENIQYF
TGCGCCAGCAGCCGGGGGACAGCCGAAAACATTCAGTACTTC
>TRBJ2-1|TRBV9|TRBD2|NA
CASSESGSMFF
TGTGCCAGCAGTGAAAGCGGGAGTATGTTCTTC
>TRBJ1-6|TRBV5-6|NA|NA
CASSPLDSISYNSPLHF
TGTGCCAGCAGCCCGCTGGACAGTATCTCTTATAATTCACCCCTCCACTTT
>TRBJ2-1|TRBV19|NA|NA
CASSPVARGLYNEQFF
TGTGCCAGTAGTCCGGTAGCGAGAGGACTTTACAATGAGCAGTTCTTC
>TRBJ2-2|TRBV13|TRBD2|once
CASSLAGTSGNSGELFF
TGTGCCAGCAGCTTAGCTGGGACTAGCGGGAATTCCGGGGAGCTGTTTTTT
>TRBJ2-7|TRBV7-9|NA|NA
CASRSGTVSYEQYF
TGTGCCAGCAGGTCCGGGACTGTGTCCTACGAGCAGTACTTC
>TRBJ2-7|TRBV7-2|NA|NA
CASRDTGTYEQYF
TGTGCCAGCAGGGACACGGGAACCTACGAGCAGTACTTC
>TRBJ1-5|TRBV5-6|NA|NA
CASTSSLWAEQPQHF
TGTGCCAGCACATCCTCTCTGTGGGCGGAGCAGCCCCAGCATTTT
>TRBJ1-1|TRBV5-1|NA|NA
CASEPSGGTEAFF
TGCGCCAGCGAGCCGTCGGGAGGTACTGAAGCTTTCTTT
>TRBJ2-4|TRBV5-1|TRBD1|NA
CASSLGQDRGIQYF
TGCGCCAGCAGCCTGGGACAGGATCGAGGCATTCAGTACTTC
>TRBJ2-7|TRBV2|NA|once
CASSEAGAGYHEQYF
TGTGCCAGCAGTGAAGCGGGGGCAGGGTACCACGAGCAGTACTTC
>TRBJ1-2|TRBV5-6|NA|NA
CASSPRQQGIRNYGYTF
TGTGCCAGCAGCCCACGACAACAGGGTATTCGTAACTATGGCTACACCTTC
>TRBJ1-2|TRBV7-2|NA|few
CASSPRENYGYTF
TGTGCCAGCAGCCCCCGGGAGAACTATGGCTACACCTTC
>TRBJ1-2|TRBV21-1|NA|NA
CARGLQETYGYTF
TGTGCGAGGGGGTTACAAGAAACCTATGGCTACACCTTC
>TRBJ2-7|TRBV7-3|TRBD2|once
CASSLFLVAGGTYEQYF
TGTGCCAGCAGCTTATTTCTGGTCGCGGGAGGGACCTACGAGCAGTACTTC
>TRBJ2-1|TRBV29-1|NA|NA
CSSSTGTSYNEQFF
TGCAGCTCTTCAACCGGGACATCCTACAATGAGCAGTTCTTC
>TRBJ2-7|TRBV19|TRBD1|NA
CASSRDRGYEQYF
TGTGCCAGTAGTAGGGACAGGGGGTACGAGCAGTACTTC
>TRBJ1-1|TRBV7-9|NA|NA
CASSLGKVSEAFF
TGTGCCAGCAGCTTAGGGAAGGTTAGTGAAGCTTTCTTT
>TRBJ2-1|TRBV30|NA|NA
CAWSPGDLRSYNEQFF
TGTGCCTGGAGTCCTGGAGATCTTCGCTCCTACAATGAGCAGTTCTTC
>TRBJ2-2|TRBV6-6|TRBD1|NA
CASRPSEDRVTGELFF
TGTGCCAGCAGACCAAGCGAGGACAGGGTCACCGGGGAGCTGTTTTTT
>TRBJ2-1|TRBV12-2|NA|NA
CASRLVIGRGPYNEQFF
TGTGCAAGTCGCTTGGTAATTGGCAGGGGACCTTACAATGAGCAGTTCTTC
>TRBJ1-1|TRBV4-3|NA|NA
CASSQVGLGTEAFF
TGCGCCAGCAGCCAAGTTGGGTTGGGCACTGAAGCTTTCTTT
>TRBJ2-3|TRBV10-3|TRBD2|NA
CAISERTGLAGEYTRSDTQYF
TGTGCCATCAGTGAACGAACGGGACTAGCGGGAGAGTATACAAGGTCTGATACGCAGTATTTT
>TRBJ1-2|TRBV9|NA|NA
CASSVREWEGCTF
TGTGCCAGCAGCGTAAGAGAATGGGAGGGCTGCACCTTC
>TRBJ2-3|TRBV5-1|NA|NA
CASSPGTLGDTQYF
TGCGCCAGCAGCCCCGGGACCTTAGGGGATACGCAGTATTTT
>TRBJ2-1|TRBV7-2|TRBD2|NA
CASSGGVLNNEQFF
TGTGCCAGCAGCGGGGGGGTCCTTAACAATGAGCAGTTCTTC
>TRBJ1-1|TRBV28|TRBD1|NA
CASSDRGNTEAFF
TGTGCCAGCAGTGACAGGGGGAACACTGAAGCTTTCTTT
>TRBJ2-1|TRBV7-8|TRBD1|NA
CASSRQGEQFF
TGTGCCAGCAGCCGACAGGGCGAGCAGTTCTTC
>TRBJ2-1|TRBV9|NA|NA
CASSVRANPIDEQFF
TGTGCCAGCAGCGTCCGGGCCAATCCTATCGATGAGCAGTTCTTC
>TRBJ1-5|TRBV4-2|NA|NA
CASSQGRDQPQHF
TGTGCCAGCAGCCAAGGCAGGGACCAGCCCCAGCATTTT
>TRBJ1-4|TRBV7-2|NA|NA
CASSLRGGEKLFF
TGTGCCAGCAGCTTAAGGGGGGGGGAAAAACTGTTTTTT
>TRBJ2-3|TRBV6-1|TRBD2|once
CASSETPSGRPDTQYF
TGTGCCAGCAGTGAAACCCCTAGCGGGAGGCCAGATACGCAGTATTTT
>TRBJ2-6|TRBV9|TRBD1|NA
CASSHRTGNSGANVLTF
TGTGCCAGCAGCCACCGGACAGGAAACTCTGGGGCCAACGTCCTGACTTTC